Presented here are 3 T cell receptor beta chains from one specimen sequenced in a study of glioma-infiltrating T cells after dendritic cell vaccination. Using immunoSEQ multiplex PCR, the repertoire was profiled, and TCRdb retains in-frame clones only, with some absent. The profile shows tens of thousands of clones, around nine tenths of them singletons. The sequences come from blood, collected before dendritic cell vaccination. These receptors were obtained from a human donor with glioblastoma.

The chain carries TRBV30 and TRBJ1-1, with TRBD1 matching 7 bases. CDR1 GTSNPN and CDR2 SVGIG come from the germline V gene (reference sequence). CDR3 size: 16 residues. J lost 1 base, V lost 0 bases, and 8 bases had no gene match. The CDR3 nucleotides are TGTGCCTGGAGTGTACCCCCAACAGGGGCGAACACTGAAGCTTTCTTT. It is translated as CAWSVPPTGANTEAFF. Based on the CDR3 plus reference TRBV30 and TRBJ1-1, the full variable domain is SQTIHQWPATLVQPVGSPLSLECTVEGTSNPNLYWYRQAAGRGLQLLFYSVGIGQISSEVPQNLSASRPQDRQFILSSKKLLLSDSGFYLCAWSVPPTGANTEAFFGQGTRLTVV.

This clone was seen a single time. The chain uses TRBV7-9 and TRBJ2-5, with a tentative D call TRBD2 (5 bases). Per germline, CDR1 SEHNR and CDR2 FQNEAQ (reference sequence). The CDR3 has 13 residues. The V gene lost 3 bases and the J gene lost 5 bases, with 10 bases spanning the gap. The DNA of the CDR3 is TGTGCCAGCAGCTTGGGAGCTGGGGAGACCCAGTACTTC. This sequence encodes CASSLGAGETQYF.

The chain carries TRBV6-1 and TRBJ2-1; D uncertain. The CDR3 sequence is 19 residues long. The V gene lost 2 bases and the J gene lost 0 bases, with 20 bases spanning the gap. Per the germline V gene, CDR1 is MNHNS and CDR2 is SASEGT. The CDR3, as DNA: TGTGCCAGCAGTGAACGCGGATTCCCTCCTTTAAGCTCCTACAATGAGCAGTTCTTC. Amino acids: CASSERGFPPLSSYNEQFF.